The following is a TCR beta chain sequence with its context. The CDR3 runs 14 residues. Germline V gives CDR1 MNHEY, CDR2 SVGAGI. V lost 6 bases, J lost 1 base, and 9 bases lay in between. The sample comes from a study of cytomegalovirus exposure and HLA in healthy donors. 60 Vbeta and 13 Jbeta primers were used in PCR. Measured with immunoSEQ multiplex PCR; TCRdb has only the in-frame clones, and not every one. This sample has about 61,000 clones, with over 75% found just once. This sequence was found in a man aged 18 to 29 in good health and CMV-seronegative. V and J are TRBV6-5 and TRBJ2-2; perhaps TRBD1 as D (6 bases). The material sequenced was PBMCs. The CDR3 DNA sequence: TGTGCCAGCAGCGTCAGGGGGAACACCGGGGAGCTGTTTTTT. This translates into CASSVRGNTGELFF.